The 8 T cell receptor beta chains reported below all come from one sample, sequenced in a study of beta chain features in type 1 diabetes. The authors reverse transcribed all of the isolated RNA, so sequencing captured expressed TCRB transcripts. The assay was immunoSEQ multiplex PCR, and TCRdb's table has in-frame clones only and misses some. Counted here are about 470,000 clones, around 28% occurring once; the ten biggest clones make up 0.05% to 0.07%. The specimen sequenced was naive CD4+ T cells from blood. The receptors come from a man in his late teens or twenties in good health.

The genes are TRBV30 and TRBJ2-7; D may correspond to TRBD1 or TRBD2 (5 bases each). Germline loops: CDR1 GTSNPN, CDR2 SVGIG (reference sequence). CDR3 length equals 13 residues. V lost 4 bases, J lost 2 bases, and 12 bases lay in between. CDR3 amino acids: CAWKNGGPYEQYF. The DNA for the CDR3 is TGTGCCTGGAAAAATGGGGGTCCCTACGAGCAGTACTTC.

The chain is built from TRBV6-6 and TRBJ2-3; no reliable D call. Trimming stripped 5 bases from V and 6 bases from J, with 9 bases between. The CDR3 contains 12 residues. In germline, CDR1 is MNHNY, CDR2 SVGAGI (reference sequence). As DNA, the CDR3 is TGTGCCAGCAGTCAACAGAGGGATACGCAGTATTTT. It yields the protein CASSQQRDTQYF.

The chain joins TRBV5-4 to TRBJ2-3, with D perhaps TRBD2 (5 bases). Germline V gene data show CDR1 as SGHNT and CDR2 as YYREEE (reference sequence). This CDR3 comprises 16 residues. V lost 4 bases and J lost 4, with 19 bases in between. The CDR3 loop reads CASSPDEKRSSDTQYF. CDR3 bases: TGTGCCAGCAGCCCCGATGAGAAGCGGAGTTCAGATACGCAGTATTTT.

This clone appeared a few times. This chain links TRBV25-1 with TRBJ2-5; 8 bases agree with TRBD2. Germline CDR1 and CDR2: MGHDK and SYGVNS. This CDR3 comprises 15 residues. The J segment lost 5 bases and the V segment lost 6 bases, leaving 11 bases of the junction unmatched. The CDR3 sequence: CASRKLAEWSETQYF. CDR3 coding DNA: TGTGCCAGCAGGAAACTAGCGGAGTGGTCGGAGACCCAGTACTTC.

The V and J genes are TRBV30 and TRBJ2-3; no clear D. This CDR3 comprises 13 residues. The V gene lost 0 bases and the J gene lost 6 bases, with 10 bases spanning the gap. CDR1 is GTSNPN and CDR2 is SVGIG in the germline V gene (reference sequence). The DNA for the CDR3 is TGTGCCTGGAGTGTAGCAATGACGGATACGCAGTATTTT. This sequence encodes CAWSVAMTDTQYF.

A few counts support this clone. The same CDR3 is also encoded by other DNA sequences in this sample. The V call is TRBV7-3, the J call TRBJ2-7; 9 positions match TRBD1. The CDR3 covers 14 residues. Germline V gives CDR1 SGHTA, CDR2 FQGTGA. V trimming: 5 bases; J trimming: 1 base; junction bases outside the gene matches: 3. The CDR3 nucleotides read TGTGCCAGCAGCCCCGACAGGGGGTCCTACGAGCAGTACTTC. This gives the protein CASSPDRGSYEQYF.

The chain links TRBV4-1 to TRBJ2-5; TRBD1 is a possible D gene (7 bases). The CDR3 extends over 15 amino acids. Germline assignment: CDR1 MGHRA and CDR2 YSYEKL. Trimming cost V 3 bases and J 7 bases, with 18 bases left between them. The CDR3 DNA reads TGCGCCAGCAGCCAGCCTGACAGGGCCGGGGGGACCCAGTACTTC. The encoded protein is CASSQPDRAGGTQYF.

This clone has only a few counts. The gene calls are TRBV28 and TRBJ2-1, with TRBD2 matching over 10 bases. The CDR3 consists of 12 residues. Germline V gene sequence: CDR1 MDHEN, CDR2 SYDVKM. Trimming at V came to 5 bases and at J to 14 bases, leaving 6 bases not matched to a gene. The CDR3 protein is CASSPLAGDEFF. The DNA of the CDR3 is TGTGCCAGCAGTCCCCTAGCGGGAGACGAGTTCTTC.